These 25 T cell receptor beta chains share one sample of origin, sequenced in a study of vaccination effects on CD4 cells after COVID-19. Only in-frame clones appear in the TCRdb table, and some are missing; sequencing was by immunoSEQ multiplex PCR. The sample lists 25,000 or so clones, less than 85% seen once, with less than 9% in the top ten. Pools of viral peptides were used by the ViraFEST assay to expand antigen-specific CD4+ T cells ahead of sequencing. On day 10 of culture, CD4+ T cells were separated out. Everyone in the study got two shots of either the BNT162b2 or mRNA-1273 vaccine. These receptors' antigens are unknown. This material consisted of CD4+ T cells from PBMCs cultured with SARS-CoV-2 spike peptides, taken after COVID-19 vaccination. Source of these receptors: a human donor who received a COVID-19 vaccine.

The V call is TRBV2, the J call TRBJ1-1, with D uncertain. The V end lost 3 bases, the J end lost 1 base, and 12 bases lay between the germline ends. Germline assignment: CDR1 SNHLY and CDR2 FYNNEI. The CDR3 is 15 residues long. The CDR3 DNA is TGTGCCAGCAGTGAGGGCCCTGTGGCGAACACTGAAGCTTTCTTT. It yields the protein CASSEGPVANTEAFF.

This clone was observed a few times. The chain combines TRBV2 with TRBJ2-6; 9 nucleotides agree with TRBD1. The V segment lost 4 bases and the J segment 2 bases; nucleotides outside the gene matches: 6. This CDR3 contains 17 residues. Germline V gene sequence: CDR1 SNHLY, CDR2 FYNNEI. CDR3: CASSGNRGLTGANVLTF. CDR3 DNA: TGTGCCAGCAGTGGCAACAGGGGGCTAACTGGGGCCAACGTCCTGACTTTC. Full variable domain (rest looked up from reference TRBV2 and TRBJ2-6): EPEVTQTPSHQVTQMGQEVILRCVPISNHLYFYWYRQILGQKVEFLVSFYNNEISEKSEIFDDQFSVERPDGSNFTLKIRSTKLEDSAMYFCASSGNRGLTGANVLTFGAGSRLTVL.

This clone was observed a handful of times. The genes are TRBV7-9 and TRBJ2-3, with 8 nucleotides matching TRBD1. Germline V CDR1 and CDR2: SEHNR, FQNEAQ (reference sequence). This CDR3 has 14 residues. Trimming at V came to 3 bases and at J to 5 bases, leaving 4 bases not matched to a gene. The CDR3 DNA is TGTGCCAGCAGCTTCGGACAGGGCGGAGATACGCAGTATTTT. Protein: CASSFGQGGDTQYF.

The chain links TRBV7-9 to TRBJ1-1; the D gene is possibly TRBD1 (5 bases). Deletions cut 8 bases from V and 6 bases from J, with 25 bases between. The CDR3 consists of 16 residues. CDR1 SEHNR and CDR2 FQNEAQ come from the germline V gene (reference sequence). Here the CDR3 reads CASSLGAASSTAEAFF. The CDR3 DNA reads TGTGCCAGCTCCTTAGGGGCGGCATCCTCTACCGCTGAAGCTTTCTTT.

This sequence joins TRBV5-5 and TRBJ2-7; D possibly uses TRBD1 or TRBD2 (6 bases each). V lost 4 bases and J 0 bases, leaving 14 bases between the germline ends. Germline CDR1 and CDR2: SGHKS and YYEKEE (reference sequence). This CDR3 has 15 amino acids. CDR3 protein: CASSRGGTVSYEQYF. The CDR3 bases are TGTGCCAGCAGCCGAGGGGGGACTGTCTCCTACGAGCAGTACTTC.

The V and J genes are TRBV5-1 and TRBJ2-5; 7 nucleotides agree with TRBD1. CDR3 size: 14 residues. In germline, CDR1 is SGHRS, CDR2 YFSETQ. V lost 5 bases to trimming and J lost 9 bases; unmatched junction nucleotides: 13. CDR3 residues: CASRSTGESGAQYF. The CDR3 bases are TGCGCCAGCAGATCAACAGGGGAGTCAGGGGCCCAGTACTTC.

This clone has only a few counts. CDR3 DNA: TGTGCCAGCAGCCGGGACAGGGCGCATGGCTACACCTTC. Residues: CASSRDRAHGYTF. The rearrangement uses TRBV5-6 and TRBJ1-2, with 9 bases aligning to TRBD1. V was clipped by 4 bases and J by 6 bases; unmatched bases: 4. The germline V gene has CDR1 SGHDT and CDR2 YYEEEE. The CDR3 runs 13 residues.

V is TRBV4-1 and J is TRBJ2-3; 7 bases fit TRBD1. CDR1 and CDR2 (germline): MGHRA, YSYEKL. The junction had 0 bases not matched to a gene; V was cut back by 0 bases and J by 6 bases. The CDR3 is made up of 13 amino acids. In DNA form, the CDR3 reads TGCGCCAGCAGCCAAGAACAGGGGGATACGCAGTATTTT. Translating gives CASSQEQGDTQYF.

The chain recombines TRBV25-1 with TRBJ2-2; D is perhaps TRBD1 or TRBD2 (5 bases each). The length of the CDR3 is 16 residues. V lost 1 base and J 5 bases, leaving 14 bases between the germline ends. Germline CDR1 MGHDK, CDR2 SYGVNS. DNA of the CDR3: TGTGCCAGCAGTGAATTCTCGGGACGGACTACCGGGGAGCTGTTTTTT. It translates to CASSEFSGRTTGELFF.

The rearrangement links TRBV6-5 to TRBJ2-2; possible D gene TRBD2, 6 bases. Germline values: CDR1 MNHEY, CDR2 SVGAGI. Trimming stripped 0 bases from V and 3 bases from J, with 11 bases between. The CDR3 totals 16 residues. CDR3 sequence reads: CASSYSTGRYTGELFF. CDR3 DNA sequence: TGTGCCAGCAGTTACTCCACCGGGAGATACACCGGGGAGCTGTTTTTT.

The chain joins TRBV28 to TRBJ2-7, with 13 bases identical to TRBD2. The germline CDR1 and CDR2 sequences are MDHEN and SYDVKM. V shed 6 bases, J shed 2 bases, and the junction held 7 bases outside the gene matches. There are 16 residues in the CDR3. CDR3: CASSQPTSGGAYEQYF. CDR3 coding DNA: TGTGCCAGCAGCCAACCTACTAGCGGGGGGGCCTACGAGCAGTACTTC.

The chain couples TRBV6-5 to TRBJ2-3; 7 bases match TRBD1. CDR3 length: 16 amino acids. Trimming cost V 4 bases and J 5 bases; bases outside gene matches: 12. The germline gives CDR1 MNHEY, CDR2 SVGAGI. The CDR3 region has the DNA TGTGCCAGCAGTTCCGAGGGGGCTAGGAGAGGAGATACGCAGTATTTT. This encodes CASSSEGARRGDTQYF.

The chain joins TRBV6-1 to TRBJ1-1; no reliable D call. The germline gives CDR1 MNHNS, CDR2 SASEGT. The germline V and J ends were trimmed by 1 base and 0 bases, with 6 bases remaining between them. The CDR3 is made up of 14 amino acids. The CDR3 bases are TGTGCCAGCAGTGAAGGAGGAATGAACACTGAAGCTTTCTTT. Translation: CASSEGGMNTEAFF.

V and J are TRBV12-3 or TRBV12-4 and TRBJ1-5; D call uncertain. Trimming left V 3 bases short and J 4 bases short, with 7 bases between. The CDR3 has 13 residues. CDR3 in DNA: TGTGCCAGCAGTTTCGGGTTTAATCAGCCCCAGCATTTT. Translated: CASSFGFNQPQHF.

This sequence joins TRBV6-1 and TRBJ2-7; D gene uncertain. The CDR3 is 14 amino acids. V shed 1 base and J shed 3 bases, with 10 bases lying between them. Per germline, CDR1 MNHNS and CDR2 SASEGT. In DNA form, the CDR3 reads TGTGCCAGCAGTGAAGGCGCTAACAACTACGAGCAGTACTTC. Its protein product is CASSEGANNYEQYF.

The V call is TRBV19, the J call TRBJ1-4, with TRBD1 identical over 7 bases. This CDR3 is 15 amino acids long. From germline, CDR1 is LNHDA and CDR2 SQIVND (reference sequence). The V segment lost 6 bases and the J segment 5 bases; nucleotides outside the gene matches: 9. The CDR3: CASSRTGQLNEKLFF. DNA for the CDR3: TGTGCCAGTAGCCGTACGGGACAGCTGAATGAAAAACTGTTTTTT.

The gene calls are TRBV27 and TRBJ1-2; D unresolved. Trimming removed 3 bases at V and 0 bases at J, with 11 bases between. The CDR3 loop spans 15 amino acids. CDR1 and CDR2 (germline): MNHEY, SMNVEV (reference sequence). CDR3 nucleotide sequence: TGTGCCAGCAGTTTGGTTGGCGGTACTAACTATGGCTACACCTTC. It codes for CASSLVGGTNYGYTF.

V is TRBV2 and J is TRBJ1-3, with a possible D match to TRBD1 (5 bases). V shed 2 bases and J shed 1 base, with 15 bases lying between them. The CDR3 spans 17 residues. In germline, CDR1 is SNHLY, CDR2 FYNNEI. The CDR3, as DNA: TGTGCCAGCAGTGAATACACAGGTGCCTATTCTGGAAACACCATATATTTT. This encodes CASSEYTGAYSGNTIYF.

J is TRBJ2-3 and V is TRBV3-1 (or the pseudogene TRBV3-2), with unresolved D. The CDR3 loop spans 12 amino acids. Germline V gives CDR1 LGHDT, CDR2 YNNKEL (reference sequence). V was pared by 1 base and J by 4 bases, with 3 bases between. The CDR3 is CASSQGSDTQYF. CDR3 sequence (DNA): TGTGCCAGCAGCCAAGGATCAGATACGCAGTATTTT.

The chain employs TRBV18 and TRBJ2-3, with D unresolved. V was pared by 0 bases and J by 0 bases, with 13 bases between. The CDR3 has 17 amino acids. CDR1 and CDR2 from the germline V gene are KGHSH and LQKENI. In DNA, the CDR3 is TGTGCCAGCTCACCACCGTCGGCCCGGGTTAGCACAGATACGCAGTATTTT. It codes for CASSPPSARVSTDTQYF.

The genes are TRBV6-5 and TRBJ1-4; no clear D gene. The CDR3 sequence is 13 residues long. Germline V gives CDR1 MNHEY, CDR2 SVGAGI. V lost 6 bases and J lost 3, with 8 bases in between. The CDR3 spells CASRQAANEKLFF. The CDR3 DNA reads as TGTGCCAGCAGGCAGGCGGCTAATGAAAAACTGTTTTTT.

V is TRBV6-5 and J is TRBJ2-7; D perhaps matches TRBD2 (5 bases). The CDR3 is 13 residues long. Trimming cost V 7 bases and J 6 bases, with 16 bases left between them. Germline-derived CDR1 and CDR2 are MNHEY and SVGAGI. CDR3 sequence: CASISPAGGEQYF. The DNA of the CDR3 is TGTGCCAGCATTTCCCCCGCCGGAGGCGAGCAGTACTTC.

The V and J genes are TRBV7-9 and TRBJ1-1; D might be TRBD1 (5 bases). This CDR3 contains 14 residues. Germline V gives CDR1 SEHNR, CDR2 FQNEAQ (reference sequence). Deletions cut 1 base from V and 4 bases from J, with 10 bases between. The CDR3 DNA follows: TGTGCCAGCAGCTTAGGTTCGGGGGGCACTGAAGCTTTCTTT. Amino acid sequence: CASSLGSGGTEAFF. Full variable domain (missing parts from reference TRBV7-9 and TRBJ1-1): DTGVSQNPRHKITKRGQNVTFRCDPISEHNRLYWYRQTLGQGPEFLTYFQNEAQLEKSRLLSDRFSAERPKGSFSTLEIQRTEQGDSAMYLCASSLGSGGTEAFFGQGTRLTVV.

The V call is TRBV3-1 (or the pseudogene TRBV3-2), the J call TRBJ2-3; TRBD2 matches 10 bases. Losses at the gene ends were 1 base for V and 4 bases for J; bases not matched to a gene: 11. Germline assignment: CDR1 LGHDT and CDR2 YNNKEL (reference sequence). The length of the CDR3 is 18 residues. The CDR3: CASSQVLAGGGSADTQYF. The DNA for the CDR3 is TGTGCCAGCAGCCAAGTATTAGCGGGAGGTGGTTCCGCAGATACGCAGTATTTT.

The chain recombines TRBV19 with TRBJ2-1; 11 nucleotides align to TRBD2. Trimming at V came to 1 base and at J to 4 bases, leaving 9 bases not matched to a gene. The CDR3 consists of 18 residues. Germline CDR1 reads LNHDA; CDR2 reads SQIVND (reference sequence). CDR3 nucleotides: TGTGCCAGTAGTATAGTCCACGGACTAGCGGGCAATTACAATGAGCAGTTCTTC. Residues: CASSIVHGLAGNYNEQFF.